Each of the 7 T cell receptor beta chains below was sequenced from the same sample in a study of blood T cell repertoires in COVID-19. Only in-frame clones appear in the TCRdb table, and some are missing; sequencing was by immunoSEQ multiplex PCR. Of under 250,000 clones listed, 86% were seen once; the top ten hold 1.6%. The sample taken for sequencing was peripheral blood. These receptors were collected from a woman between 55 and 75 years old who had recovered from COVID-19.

The CDR3 bases are TGCGCCAGCAGCCAATTTGGAGCTTCATTTAGTTACGAGCAGTACTTC. It translates to CASSQFGASFSYEQYF. The V and J genes are TRBV4-1 and TRBJ2-7; D is unresolved. The CDR3 runs to 16 residues. Trimming removed 2 bases at V and 4 bases at J, with 18 bases between. Germline V gene sequence: CDR1 MGHRA, CDR2 YSYEKL.

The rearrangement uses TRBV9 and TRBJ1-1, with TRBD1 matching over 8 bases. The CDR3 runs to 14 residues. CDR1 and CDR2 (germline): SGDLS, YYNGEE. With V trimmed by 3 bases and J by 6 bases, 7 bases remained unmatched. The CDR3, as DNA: TGTGCCAGCAGCGCCGTGACAGGGGCGGCTGAAGCTTTCTTT. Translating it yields CASSAVTGAAEAFF.

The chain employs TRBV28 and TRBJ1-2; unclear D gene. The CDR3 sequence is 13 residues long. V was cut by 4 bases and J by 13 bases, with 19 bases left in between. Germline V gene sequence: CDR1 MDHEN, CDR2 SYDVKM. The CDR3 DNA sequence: TGTGCCAGCAGTTCACCCTCCGTGAGACTCGGCACCTTC. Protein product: CASSSPSVRLGTF.

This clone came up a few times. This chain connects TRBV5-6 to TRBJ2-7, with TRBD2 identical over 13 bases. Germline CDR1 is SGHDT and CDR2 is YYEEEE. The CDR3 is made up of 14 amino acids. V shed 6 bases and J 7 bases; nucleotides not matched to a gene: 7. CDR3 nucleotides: TGTGCCAGCACTTCCGGGACTAGCGGGGATGAGCAGTACTTC. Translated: CASTSGTSGDEQYF.

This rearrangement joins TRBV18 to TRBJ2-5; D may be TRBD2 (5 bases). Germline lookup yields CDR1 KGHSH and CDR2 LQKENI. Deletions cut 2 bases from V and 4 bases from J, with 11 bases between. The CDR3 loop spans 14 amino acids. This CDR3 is CASSPFGRGETQYF. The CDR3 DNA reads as TGTGCCAGCTCACCATTCGGCCGGGGAGAGACCCAGTACTTC.

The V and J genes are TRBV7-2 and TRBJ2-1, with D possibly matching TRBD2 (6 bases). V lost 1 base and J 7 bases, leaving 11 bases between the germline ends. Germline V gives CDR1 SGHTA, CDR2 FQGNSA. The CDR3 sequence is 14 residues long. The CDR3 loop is CASSLGGDWNEQFF. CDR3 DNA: TGTGCCAGCAGCTTAGGGGGGGACTGGAATGAGCAGTTCTTC.

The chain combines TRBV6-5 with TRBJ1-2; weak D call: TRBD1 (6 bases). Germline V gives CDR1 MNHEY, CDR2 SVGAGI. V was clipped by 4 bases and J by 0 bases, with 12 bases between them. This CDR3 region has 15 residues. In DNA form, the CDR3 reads TGTGCCAGCAGTTTTGGACAGAACGCTAACTATGGCTACACCTTC. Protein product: CASSFGQNANYGYTF.